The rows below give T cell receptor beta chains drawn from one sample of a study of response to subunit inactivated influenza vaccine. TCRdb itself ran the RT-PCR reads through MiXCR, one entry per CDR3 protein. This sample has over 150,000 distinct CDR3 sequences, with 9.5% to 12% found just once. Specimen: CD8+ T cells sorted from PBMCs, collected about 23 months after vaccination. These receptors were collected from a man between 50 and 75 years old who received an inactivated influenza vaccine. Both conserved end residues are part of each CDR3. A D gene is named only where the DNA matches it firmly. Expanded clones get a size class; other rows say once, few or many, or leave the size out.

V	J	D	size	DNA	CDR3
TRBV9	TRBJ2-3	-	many	TGTGCCAGCAGCGTAGGGGAATACTACCCAGATACGCAGTATTTT	CASSVGEYYPDTQYF
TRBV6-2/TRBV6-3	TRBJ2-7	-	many	TGTGCCAGCAGTTATCTTACATCCTACGAGCAGTACTTC	CASSYLTSYEQYF
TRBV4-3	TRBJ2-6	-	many	TGCGCCAGCAGCCAATCTAACCAGGCTGGGGCCAACGTCCTGACTTTC	CASSQSNQAGANVLTF
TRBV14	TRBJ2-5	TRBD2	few	TGTGCCAGCAGCCACCAGGGACTAGCGGGAGGAGAGACCCAGTACTTC	CASSHQGLAGGETQYF
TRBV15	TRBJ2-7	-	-	TGTGCCACCAGCAGAGATGGTACTAATCCGGGCGAGCAGTACTTC	CATSRDGTNPGEQYF
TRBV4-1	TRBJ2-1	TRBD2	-	TGCGCCAGCAGCCAAGAGGGACTACTTTACAATGAGCAGTTCTTC	CASSQEGLLYNEQFF
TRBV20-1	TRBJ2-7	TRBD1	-	TGCAGTGCTAGAGATCTTGACAGGGGGTCAAACGAGCAGTACTTC	CSARDLDRGSNEQYF
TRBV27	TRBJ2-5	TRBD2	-	TGTGCCAGCAGTTCCCACCCGACTAGCTACGTTCAAGAGACCCAGTACTTC	CASSSHPTSYVQETQYF
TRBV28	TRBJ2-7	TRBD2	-	TGTGCCAGCAGTTTACAGCGGGGAAGATTTTACGAGCAGTACTTC	CASSLQRGRFYEQYF
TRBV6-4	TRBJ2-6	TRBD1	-	TGTGCCAGCAGTGAAGGGACAGGCTCTGGGGCCAACGTCCTGACTTTC	CASSEGTGSGANVLTF
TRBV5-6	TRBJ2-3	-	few	TGTGCCAGCAGCTTGGTAATCAGAACAGATACGCAGTATTTT	CASSLVIRTDTQYF